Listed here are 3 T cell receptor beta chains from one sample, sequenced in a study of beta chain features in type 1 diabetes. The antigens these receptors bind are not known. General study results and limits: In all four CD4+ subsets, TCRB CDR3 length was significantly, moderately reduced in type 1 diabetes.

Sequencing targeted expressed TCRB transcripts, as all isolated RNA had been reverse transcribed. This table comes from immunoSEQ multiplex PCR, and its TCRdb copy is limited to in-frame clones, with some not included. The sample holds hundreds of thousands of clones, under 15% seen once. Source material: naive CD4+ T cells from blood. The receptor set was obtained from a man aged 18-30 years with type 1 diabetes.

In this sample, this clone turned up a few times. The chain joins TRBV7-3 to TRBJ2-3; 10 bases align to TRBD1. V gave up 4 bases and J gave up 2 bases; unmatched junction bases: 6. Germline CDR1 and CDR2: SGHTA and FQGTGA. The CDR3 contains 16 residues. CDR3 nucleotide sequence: TGTGCCAGCAGCTCTGGCGGGACAGGGGCCACAGATACGCAGTATTTT. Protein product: CASSSGGTGATDTQYF.

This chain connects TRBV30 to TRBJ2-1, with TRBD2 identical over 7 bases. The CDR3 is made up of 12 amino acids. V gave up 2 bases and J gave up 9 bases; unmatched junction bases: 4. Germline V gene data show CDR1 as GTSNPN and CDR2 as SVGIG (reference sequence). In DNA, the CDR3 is TGTGCCTGGAGTTTGGGGGGGACTGAGCAGTTCTTC. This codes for CAWSLGGTEQFF. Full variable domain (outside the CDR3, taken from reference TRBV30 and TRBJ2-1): SQTIHQWPATLVQPVGSPLSLECTVEGTSNPNLYWYRQAAGRGLQLLFYSVGIGQISSEVPQNLSASRPQDRQFILSSKKLLLSDSGFYLCAWSLGGTEQFFGPGTRLTVL.

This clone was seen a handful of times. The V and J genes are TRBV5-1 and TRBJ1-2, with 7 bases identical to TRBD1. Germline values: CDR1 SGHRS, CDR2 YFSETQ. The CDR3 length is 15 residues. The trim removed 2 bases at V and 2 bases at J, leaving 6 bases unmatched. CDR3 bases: TGCGCCAGCAGCTTTGAGGGGGCCGGGAACTATGGCTACACCTTC. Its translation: CASSFEGAGNYGYTF.